This T cell receptor beta chain emerged from a study of shared clonotypes between healthy human individuals (dated by TCRdb to the early 2020s). Background on the whole study: Three men and a couple of women, aged 18 to 49 years, made up the cohort. Per donor, three plates each were used for CD4 naive and CD4 memory, two for CD8 naive, and one for CD8 memory. To estimate repertoire size and how much clonotypes are shared between individuals, the study performed deep sequencing of blood TCR repertoires from a few healthy adults. Libraries were prepared and TCR repertoires were sequenced by different laboratories using diverse techniques, in order to increase sequencing depth and limit assay-specific biases. Per donor, leukapheresis produced somewhere between about 0.8 and 9.5 billion PBMCs. Overall study outcomes, separate from this receptor: Only blood was sampled, and tissue TCR repertoires likely differ from those in blood. Sharing across several donors was observed for around 5% of naive CD4, over 3% of naive CD8, 2% to 2.5% of memory CD4, and less than 0.45% of memory CD8 clonotypes. Incomplete sequencing was indicated by rarefaction of sorted-subset datasets, despite the large sequencing depth. Estimated clonotype richness was generally larger for naive than for memory subsets. Because the study included only a small number of donors, the genetic and exposure-history diversity represented was limited. Clonotypes shared by all four sorted-subset donors showed higher generation probabilities than non-shared clonotypes. Pairwise subsampling indicated that sequencing depth was expected to affect the degree of clonotype sharing among donors.

With regard to this clone: Its cognate antigen has yet to be identified. No base-level quality is on record; no much larger clone is a single base apart.

Using the deep immunoSEQ assay, multiplex PCR amplified TCR CDR3 regions from genomic DNA. For each cell subset, the extracted genomic DNA was distributed evenly across all wells of several immunoSEQ 96-well plates, and each plate served as one replicate. Each replicate PCR for sorted subsets received around 200 ng genomic DNA, equal to about 30,000 T cell genomes. The purified libraries were quantified using a Qubit 3.0 fluorometer, sized with a Bioanalyzer 2100, and then quantified again using the KAPA Library Quantification kit. Each immunoSEQ 96-well plate was sequenced on its own single-read 150-cycle Illumina NextSeq 550 flow cell. The original methods were these. Because only junctional sequences without quality scores were contained in the immunoSEQ output, filtering matching that applied to full-length reads could not be performed. To assign V/J genes and CDR3, sequences were annotated using PyIR, a Python wrapper for IgBLAST v1.9, with IMGT germline references. Reads were filtered out if the reads had weak V/J assignments (E-value above 1e-6), no CDR3, stop codons, out-of-frame junctions, or ambiguous translated residues. V3J clonotypes were defined by identical inferred V gene, J gene, and CDR3 amino acid sequence. The percentage overlap between two repertoires was calculated by dividing the number of shared unique clonotypes by the size of the smaller repertoire. Richness of each repertoire was evaluated using RTK rarefaction, the Chao1 estimator, and Recon v2.1 estimates of unobserved clonotypes. Generation probabilities for all TCRbeta clonotypes obtained by the gDNA method from a handful of donors were computed using OLGA. TCRdb retrieved this table from immuneACCESS and kept in-frame rearrangements only. Not all clones are present; in checked studies, unresolved V genes account for under half, and no reason is known for the remainder. V, J and clone size are taken as reported in that table, and D and trimming were inferred from the DNA itself. Present in this sample are roughly 680,000 clones, 72% of which were seen just once. The top ten hold around 1.8% of the sample.

The germline V gene gives CDR1 as MNHNS and CDR2 as SASEGT. Counted from cysteine to phenylalanine, this CDR3 has 13 amino acids. The DNA shown is the 39-base CDR3, in frame from base 1. V drops 7 bases and J drops 2 bases, leaving 10 bases in between. The donors were healthy, HIV-negative adults with no recently reported acute infections or vaccinations. Every donor was a Caucasian adult residing in Nashville, Tennessee, USA. CD4+ T cells were enriched by magnetic negative selection, after which naive cells were positively selected on CD45RA and the negative fraction was taken as the memory subset. Blood was obtained by leukapheresis, after which PBMCs were separated by Ficoll-Histopaque density gradient centrifugation and cryopreserved in liquid nitrogen vapor phase. Analytical flow cytometry was used to check the purity and quantity of each magnetically sorted T cell population. Each sorted fraction had its genomic DNA isolated and then quantified by UV absorbance on a Nanodrop 2000c.

The chain was built from TRBV6-1 and TRBJ2-3; the D segment could be TRBD2, given 5 matching bases. This receptor was taken from a woman aged 25 to 39 in good health. Sequencing used memory CD4+ T cells sorted from blood. Reading the label with the study, this specimen's cell subset or site is: CD45RA-negative fraction. The DNA is as follows: TGTGCCAGCATAGAGCGGATCACAGATACGCAGTATTTT. This encodes CASIERITDTQYF.